This TCR beta chain was profiled in a study of cytomegalovirus exposure and HLA in healthy donors. In germline, CDR1 is MDHEN, CDR2 SYDVKM. The CDR3 is made up of 11 amino acids. The primer mix had 60 Vbeta and 13 Jbeta primers. Libraries were prepared by immunoSEQ multiplex PCR; TCRdb keeps only in-frame clonotypes and omits some of them. Of around 80,000 clones listed, 65% to 75% are singletons. This clone showed up just once. One end of the junction is discordant with germline, which a read error may explain. The receptor comes from a middle-aged man in good health and CMV-seropositive. The rearrangement uses TRBV28 and TRBJ2-7; the D gene is possibly TRBD1 (6 bases). The sequencing sample was made of PBMCs. CDR3 DNA sequence: TGTGCCAGCTCTGACCCACAGGGAGCCCACTTC. Translated, it gives CASSDPQGAHF.